This TCR beta chain was profiled in a study of T cell responses to AZD1222 COVID-19 vaccine. Study observations and caveats: Vaccine-related CD4 TCRs covered spike, predominating at 160-218 and 743-854.

Profiled with immunoSEQ multiplex PCR; TCRdb holds only in-frame clones, not every one. There are approximately 220,000 clones in the sample; roughly 91% occur only once, and around 1% lies in the top ten. On this clone: The antigen remains undetermined.

This CDR3 region has 13 residues. The V and J ends lost 5 bases and 2 bases respectively, with 9 bases between them. Germline lookup yields CDR1 LGHNA and CDR2 YSLEER. Sequenced here: peripheral blood, sampled on day 0 of MenACWY control vaccination. The chain combines TRBV4-3 with TRBJ1-1, with a possible D match to TRBD1 (6 bases). The clonotype originates from an adult in good health. CDR3 nucleotides: TGCGCCAGCAGCGAGGGGGGCAACACTGAAGCTTTCTTT. Its translation is CASSEGGNTEAFF.